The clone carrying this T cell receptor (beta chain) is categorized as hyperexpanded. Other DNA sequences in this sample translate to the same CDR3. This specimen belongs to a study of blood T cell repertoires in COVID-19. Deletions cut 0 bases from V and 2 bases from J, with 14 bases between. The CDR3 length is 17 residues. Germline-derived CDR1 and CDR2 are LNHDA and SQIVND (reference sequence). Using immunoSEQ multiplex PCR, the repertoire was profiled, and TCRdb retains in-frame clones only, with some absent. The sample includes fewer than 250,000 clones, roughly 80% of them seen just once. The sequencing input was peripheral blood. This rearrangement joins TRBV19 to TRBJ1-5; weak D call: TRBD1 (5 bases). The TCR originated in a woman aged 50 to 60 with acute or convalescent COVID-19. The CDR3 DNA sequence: TGTGCCAGTAGTATAGATCACGGGGGAGGAGGCAATCAGCCCCAGCATTTT. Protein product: CASSIDHGGGGNQPQHF. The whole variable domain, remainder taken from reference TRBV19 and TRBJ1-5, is DGGITQSPKYLFRKEGQNVTLSCEQNLNHDAMYWYRQDPGQGLRLIYYSQIVNDFQKGDIAEGYSVSREKKESFPLTVTSAQKNPTAFYLCASSIDHGGGGNQPQHFGDGTRLSIL.